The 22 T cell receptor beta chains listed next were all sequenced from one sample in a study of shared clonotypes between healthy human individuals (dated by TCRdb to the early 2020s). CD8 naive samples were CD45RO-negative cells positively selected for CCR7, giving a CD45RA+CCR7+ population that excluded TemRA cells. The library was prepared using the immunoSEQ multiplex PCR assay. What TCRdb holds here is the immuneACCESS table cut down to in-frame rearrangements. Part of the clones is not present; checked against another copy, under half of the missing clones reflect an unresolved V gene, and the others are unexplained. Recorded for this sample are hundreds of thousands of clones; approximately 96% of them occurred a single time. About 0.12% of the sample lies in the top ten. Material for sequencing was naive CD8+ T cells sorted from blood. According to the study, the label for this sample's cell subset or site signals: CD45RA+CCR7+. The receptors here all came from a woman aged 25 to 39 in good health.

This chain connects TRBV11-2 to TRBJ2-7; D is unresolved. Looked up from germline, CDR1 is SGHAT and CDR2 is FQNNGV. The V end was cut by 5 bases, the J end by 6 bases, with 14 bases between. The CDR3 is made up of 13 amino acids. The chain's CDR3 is CASSVGVPFEQYF. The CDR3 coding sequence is TGTGCCAGCAGCGTGGGTGTCCCTTTCGAGCAGTACTTC.

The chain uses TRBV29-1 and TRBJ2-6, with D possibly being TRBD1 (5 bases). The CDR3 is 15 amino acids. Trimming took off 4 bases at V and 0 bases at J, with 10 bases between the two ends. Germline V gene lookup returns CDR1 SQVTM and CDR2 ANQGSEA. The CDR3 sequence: CSVGMTASGANVLTF. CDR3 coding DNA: TGCAGCGTTGGGATGACAGCCTCTGGGGCCAACGTCCTGACTTTC.

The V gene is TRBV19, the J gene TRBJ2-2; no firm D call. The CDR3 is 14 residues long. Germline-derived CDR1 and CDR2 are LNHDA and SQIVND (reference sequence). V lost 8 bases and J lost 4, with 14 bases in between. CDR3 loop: CASAPRLGTGELFF. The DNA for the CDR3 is TGTGCCAGTGCGCCCAGACTGGGCACCGGGGAGCTGTTTTTT. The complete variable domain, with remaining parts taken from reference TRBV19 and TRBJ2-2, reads DGGITQSPKYLFRKEGQNVTLSCEQNLNHDAMYWYRQDPGQGLRLIYYSQIVNDFQKGDIAEGYSVSREKKESFPLTVTSAQKNPTAFYLCASAPRLGTGELFFGEGSRLTVL.

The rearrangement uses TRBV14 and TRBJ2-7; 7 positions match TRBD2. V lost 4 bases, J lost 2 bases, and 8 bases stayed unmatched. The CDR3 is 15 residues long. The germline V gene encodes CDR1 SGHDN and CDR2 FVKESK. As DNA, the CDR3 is TGTGCCAGCAGCCTCGAGAGCGGGAACCCCTACGAGCAGTACTTC. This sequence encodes CASSLESGNPYEQYF.

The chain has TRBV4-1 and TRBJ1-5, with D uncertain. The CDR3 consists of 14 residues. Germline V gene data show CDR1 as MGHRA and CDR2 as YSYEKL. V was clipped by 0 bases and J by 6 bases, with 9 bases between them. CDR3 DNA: TGCGCCAGCAGCCAAGACCTGGGTTTTCAGCCCCAGCATTTT. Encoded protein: CASSQDLGFQPQHF.

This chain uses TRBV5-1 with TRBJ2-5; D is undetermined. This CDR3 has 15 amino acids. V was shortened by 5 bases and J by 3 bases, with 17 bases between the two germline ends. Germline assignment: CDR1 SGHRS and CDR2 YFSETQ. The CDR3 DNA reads TGCGCCAGCAGGTCGACTCTGACCCAAGAAGAGACCCAGTACTTC. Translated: CASRSTLTQEETQYF.

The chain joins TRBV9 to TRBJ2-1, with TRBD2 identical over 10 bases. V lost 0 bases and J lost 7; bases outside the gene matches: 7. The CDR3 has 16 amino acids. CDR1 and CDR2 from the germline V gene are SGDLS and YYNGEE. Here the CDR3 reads CASSVALAGVRNEQFF. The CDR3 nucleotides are TGTGCCAGCAGCGTAGCCCTAGCGGGAGTCCGAAATGAGCAGTTCTTC.

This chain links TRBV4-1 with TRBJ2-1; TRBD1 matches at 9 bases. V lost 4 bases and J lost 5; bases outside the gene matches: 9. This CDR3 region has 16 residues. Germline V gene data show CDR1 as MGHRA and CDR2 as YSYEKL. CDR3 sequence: CASSPGTGNANNEQFF. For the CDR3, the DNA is TGCGCCAGCAGCCCGGGGACAGGGAACGCCAACAATGAGCAGTTCTTC.

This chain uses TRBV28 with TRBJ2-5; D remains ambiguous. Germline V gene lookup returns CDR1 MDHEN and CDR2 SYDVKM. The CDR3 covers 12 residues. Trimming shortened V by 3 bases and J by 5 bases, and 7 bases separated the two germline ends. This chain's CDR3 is CASSLTPETQYF. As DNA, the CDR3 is TGTGCCAGCAGTTTGACGCCGGAGACCCAGTACTTC.

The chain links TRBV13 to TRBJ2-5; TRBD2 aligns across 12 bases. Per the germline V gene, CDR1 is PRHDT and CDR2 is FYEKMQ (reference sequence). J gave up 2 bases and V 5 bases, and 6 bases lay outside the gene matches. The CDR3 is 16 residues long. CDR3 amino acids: CASSRRLAGEQETQYF. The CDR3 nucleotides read TGTGCCAGCAGCCGCCGACTAGCGGGAGAACAAGAGACCCAGTACTTC. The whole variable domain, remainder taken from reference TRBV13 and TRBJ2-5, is AAGVIQSPRHLIKEKRETATLKCYPIPRHDTVYWYQQGPGQDPQFLISFYEKMQSDKGSIPDRFSAQQFSDYHSELNMSSLELGDSALYFCASSRRLAGEQETQYFGPGTRLLVL.

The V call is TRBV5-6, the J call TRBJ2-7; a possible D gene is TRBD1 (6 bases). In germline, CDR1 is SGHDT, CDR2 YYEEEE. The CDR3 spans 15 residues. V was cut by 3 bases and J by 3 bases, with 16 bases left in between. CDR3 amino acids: CASSWKDSSVYEQYF. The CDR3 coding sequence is TGTGCCAGCAGCTGGAAGGACAGTTCCGTCTACGAGCAGTACTTC.

The DNA of the CDR3 is TGCAGTGCTAGTGAGCGGGGTCAGCAGTTCTTC. Its protein is CSASERGQQFF. The chain employs TRBV20-1 and TRBJ2-1, with 7 bases lining up with TRBD2. The J segment lost 11 bases and the V segment lost 3 bases, leaving 4 bases of the junction unmatched. Germline assignment: CDR1 DFQATT and CDR2 SNEGSKA (reference sequence). This CDR3 has 11 amino acids.

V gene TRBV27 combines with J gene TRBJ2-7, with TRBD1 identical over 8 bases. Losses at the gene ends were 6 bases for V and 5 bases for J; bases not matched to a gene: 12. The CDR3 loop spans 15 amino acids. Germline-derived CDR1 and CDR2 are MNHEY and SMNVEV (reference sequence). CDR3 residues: CASRSDRESNHEQYF. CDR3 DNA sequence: TGTGCCAGCAGGTCGGACAGGGAAAGTAACCACGAGCAGTACTTC.

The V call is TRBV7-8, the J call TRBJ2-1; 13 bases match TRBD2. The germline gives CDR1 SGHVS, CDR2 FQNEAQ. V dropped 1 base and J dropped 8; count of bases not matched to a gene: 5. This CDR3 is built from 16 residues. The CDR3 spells CASSLGGLAGEYEQFF. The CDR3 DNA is TGTGCCAGCAGCTTAGGTGGACTAGCGGGAGAGTATGAGCAGTTCTTC.

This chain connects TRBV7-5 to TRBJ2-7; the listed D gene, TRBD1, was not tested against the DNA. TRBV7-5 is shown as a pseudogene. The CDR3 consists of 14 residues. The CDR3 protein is CVRSCRGQLYEQYF. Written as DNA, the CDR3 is TGTGTCAGAAGCTGCCGGGGACAGCTCTACGAGCAGTACTTC.

The CDR3 DNA follows: TGTGCCAGTAGTATGGCCTTGCGTCAGCCCCAGCATTTT. The encoded protein is CASSMALRQPQHF. The chain carries TRBV19 and TRBJ1-5; D gene uncertain. Trimming took off 3 bases at V and 6 bases at J, with 9 bases between the two ends. Germline V gene data show CDR1 as LNHDA and CDR2 as SQIVND (reference sequence). The CDR3 length is 13 residues.

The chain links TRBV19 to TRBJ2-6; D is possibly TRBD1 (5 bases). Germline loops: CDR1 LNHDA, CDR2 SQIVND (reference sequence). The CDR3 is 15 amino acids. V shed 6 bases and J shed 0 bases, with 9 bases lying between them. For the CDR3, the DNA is TGTGCCAGTAGGGAAGGGGCCTCTGGGGCCAACGTCCTGACTTTC. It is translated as CASREGASGANVLTF. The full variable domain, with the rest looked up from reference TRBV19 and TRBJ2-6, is DGGITQSPKYLFRKEGQNVTLSCEQNLNHDAMYWYRQDPGQGLRLIYYSQIVNDFQKGDIAEGYSVSREKKESFPLTVTSAQKNPTAFYLCASREGASGANVLTFGAGSRLTVL.

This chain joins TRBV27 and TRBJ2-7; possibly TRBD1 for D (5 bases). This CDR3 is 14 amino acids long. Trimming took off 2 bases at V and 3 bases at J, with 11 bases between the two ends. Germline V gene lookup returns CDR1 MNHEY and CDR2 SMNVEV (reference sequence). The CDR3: CASSLRQSYYEQYF. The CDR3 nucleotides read TGTGCCAGCAGTTTAAGACAGAGCTACTACGAGCAGTACTTC.

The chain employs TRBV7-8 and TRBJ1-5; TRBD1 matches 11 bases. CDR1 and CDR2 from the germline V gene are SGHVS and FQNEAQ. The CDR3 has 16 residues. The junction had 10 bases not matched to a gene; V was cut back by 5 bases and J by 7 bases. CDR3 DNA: TGTGCCAGCAGCAGAACAGGACAGGGGGCGAGGCAGCCCCAGCATTTT. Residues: CASSRTGQGARQPQHF.

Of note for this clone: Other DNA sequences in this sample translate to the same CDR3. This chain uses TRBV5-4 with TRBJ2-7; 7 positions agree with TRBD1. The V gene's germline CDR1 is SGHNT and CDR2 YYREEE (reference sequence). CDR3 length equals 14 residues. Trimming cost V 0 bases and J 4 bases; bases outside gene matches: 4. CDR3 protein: CASSLVGGEYEQYF. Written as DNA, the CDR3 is TGTGCCAGCAGCTTGGTAGGGGGCGAATACGAGCAGTACTTC.

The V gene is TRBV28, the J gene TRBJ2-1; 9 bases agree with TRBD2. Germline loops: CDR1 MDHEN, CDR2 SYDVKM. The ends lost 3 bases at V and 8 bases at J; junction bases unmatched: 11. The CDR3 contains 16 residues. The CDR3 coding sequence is TGTGCCAGCAGTTTGAGAATCGCGGGAGGGCCTGATGAGCAGTTCTTC. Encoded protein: CASSLRIAGGPDEQFF. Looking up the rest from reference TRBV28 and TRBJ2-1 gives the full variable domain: DVKVTQSSRYLVKRTGEKVFLECVQDMDHENMFWYRQDPGLGLRLIYFSYDVKMKEKGDIPEGYSVSREKKERFSLILESASTNQTSMYLCASSLRIAGGPDEQFFGPGTRLTVL.

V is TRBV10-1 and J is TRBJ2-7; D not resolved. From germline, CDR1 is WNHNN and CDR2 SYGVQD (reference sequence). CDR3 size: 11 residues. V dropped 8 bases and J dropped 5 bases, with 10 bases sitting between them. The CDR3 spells CASPDKNEQYF. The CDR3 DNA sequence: TGCGCCAGCCCAGATAAAAACGAGCAGTACTTC.